This TCR beta chain was recorded in a study of cytomegalovirus exposure and HLA in healthy donors. Study overall: HLA-typed donors were the source of 80 million to 90 million unique TCRs, which an early data release held. Of the donors genotyped, a few hundred in all, less than 90% fell in the Caucasian-associated ancestry cluster. Study results and caveats: Because they were indistinguishable, some V segments, including TRBV6-2 and TRBV6-3, were excluded. In a later analysis, at a false discovery rate of 0.05, 15,000 to 20,000 TCR beta sequences matched HLA alleles.

The V and J ends lost 4 bases and 0 bases, in that order; junction bases with no gene match: 6. The CDR3 has 17 amino acids. Germline CDR1 is SGHRS and CDR2 is YFSETQ. On this clone itself: What it recognizes is unknown.

The PCR was carried out with 60 Vbeta primers and 13 Jbeta primers. TCRdb's table, derived via immunoSEQ multiplex PCR, lists solely in-frame clones and lacks some. The repertoire holds fewer than 200,000 clones, with approximately 80% as singletons. The V gene is TRBV5-1, the J gene TRBJ2-2, with 10 bases identical to TRBD2. Sequencing was done on a sample of PBMCs. This sequence originates from a woman aged 45 to 65 in good health and CMV-seropositive. Here the CDR3 DNA reads TGCGCCAGCAGCCCCGGACTAGCGGTAGCGAACACCGGGGAGCTGTTTTTT. Amino acids: CASSPGLAVANTGELFF.